This TCR beta chain emerged from a study of regulatory T cells in long-lasting Graves disease. Study-level findings and limits: Less diverse TCR repertoires were seen in persistent Graves' patients than in newly diagnosed ones.

Germline V gives CDR1 SGHTA, CDR2 FQGNSA. V lost 5 bases and J lost 7, with 24 bases in between. CDR3 length: 17 residues. This clonotype was picked up many times. The antigen is unknown. As to time point: newly diagnosed GD, antithyroid drugs for less than 3 months. PBMC-derived RNA was used for the TCR library. American Thyroid Association guidelines served as the basis for diagnosing Graves' disease. Arm-PCR of CDR3 regions and iRepertoire HTBI primers were the basis on which TCR beta libraries were built. Each CDR3 protein gets one entry after TCRdb re-called the multiplex PCR reads with MiXCR. The sample lists hundreds of thousands of distinct CDR3 sequences, roughly 15% occurring once. The same sample was also studied in work on T cells in Graves' hyperthyroidism and ophthalmopathy.

The rearrangement uses TRBV7-2 and TRBJ2-1; a possible D gene is TRBD1 (6 bases). This clonotype was sampled from a woman in her 30s with Graves disease. The sample was peripheral blood mononuclear cells (PBMCs), taken at new diagnosis, from a patient treated with antithyroid drugs. CDR3 protein: CASSHLRDKNVRNEQFF. CDR3 bases: TGTGCCAGCAGCCACCTTCGGGACAAAAATGTACGGAATGAGCAGTTCTTC. Variable domain in full (rest from reference TRBV7-2 and TRBJ2-1): GAGVSQSPSNKVTEKGKDVELRCDPISGHTALYWYRQSLGQGLEFLIYFQGNSAPDKSGLPSDRFSAERTGGSVSTLTIQRTQQEDSAVYLCASSHLRDKNVRNEQFFGPGTRLTVL.